This T cell receptor (beta chain) originates from a study of CD8+ T cells in alopecia areata. For the study at large: Scalp area affected, as a percentage, set the severity score of treated patients. General study findings and limits: Having one nonresponder leaves uncertain how baseline CD8+ expansion relates to response. Tofacitinib significantly brought down scalp clonality and expanded CD8+ clones among top 100.

This clone was counted between two and nine times. Its antigen is currently unknown. In each case, RNA was isolated and then reverse transcribed into cDNA as the sequencing template. Clones were sequenced by immunoSEQ multiplex PCR, and TCRdb holds only the in-frame ones, with some missing. The sample records hundreds of thousands of clones, roughly 60% being singletons. The CDR3 totals 16 residues. Germline assignment: CDR1 LGHNA and CDR2 YSLEER. V lost 5 bases, J lost 7 bases, and 12 bases stayed unmatched. The treatment here: oral pan-JAK inhibitor, 5-10 mg twice daily. This chain connects TRBV4-3 to TRBJ2-5; TRBD2 matches 11 bases. The origin of this receptor is a human donor with alopecia areata. Specimen: CD4+ T cells sorted from blood, collected around week 53, from a patient treated with tofacitinib. For the CDR3, the DNA is TGCGCCAGCAGCGCGTCGCTAGCGGGGGGCCAGGGGACCCAGTACTTC. Residues: CASSASLAGGQGTQYF.